These 14 T cell receptor beta chains share one sample of origin, sequenced in a study of blood T cell repertoires in COVID-19. The data were produced by immunoSEQ multiplex PCR, yet TCRdb's version contains in-frame clones alone and is incomplete. The table lists about 100,000 clones, around four fifths of them singletons. The specimen was peripheral blood. Receptors originate from a woman between 65 and 79 years old with acute or convalescent COVID-19.

J is TRBJ2-6 and V is TRBV3-1 (or the pseudogene TRBV3-2); a weak D match, TRBD2 (6 bases). The CDR3 is 17 amino acids. V gave up 4 bases and J gave up 0 bases, with 13 bases separating them. From germline, CDR1 is LGHDT and CDR2 YNNKEL (reference sequence). CDR3 nucleotides: TGTGCCAGCAGCCCGCGGGGCTTTAGCTCTGGGGCCAACGTCCTGACTTTC. The encoded protein is CASSPRGFSSGANVLTF.

This clone was detected once. The chain recombines TRBV24-1 with TRBJ2-1, with D possibly being TRBD2 (5 bases). Trimming took 0 bases from V and 2 from J, leaving 13 bases between them. The CDR3 contains 17 residues. CDR1 and CDR2 from the germline V gene are KGHDR and SFDVKD. The CDR3 loop reads CATSDLPGVSAYNEQFF. CDR3 nucleotides: TGTGCCACCAGTGATTTGCCCGGGGTAAGTGCCTACAATGAGCAGTTCTTC.

V usage is TRBV28 and J usage is TRBJ2-1; 14 bases fit TRBD2. Unmatched junction bases numbered 12, after V lost 4 bases and J lost 10 bases. This CDR3 has 17 amino acids. The germline V gene encodes CDR1 MDHEN and CDR2 SYDVKM. The CDR3 is CASSSQPTSGRAREQFF. As DNA, the CDR3 is TGTGCCAGCAGTTCTCAACCGACTAGCGGGAGGGCCAGGGAGCAGTTCTTC.

CDR3 in DNA: TGTGCCAGCTCAGGGGGGTATGGTATCGATGAGCAGTTCTTC. Its protein is CASSGGYGIDEQFF. The V and J genes are TRBV18 and TRBJ2-1; tentative D call: TRBD2 (6 bases). V shed 5 bases and J shed 8 bases, with 16 bases lying between them. Germline CDR1 KGHSH, CDR2 LQKENI. This CDR3 region has 14 residues.

With regard to this clone: In the same sample, other DNA sequences code for this CDR3. The chain links TRBV7-3 to TRBJ2-1; 13 bases match TRBD2. The germline gives CDR1 SGHTA, CDR2 FQGTGA. The ends lost 4 bases at V and 4 bases at J; junction bases unmatched: 1. The CDR3 consists of 15 residues. This chain's CDR3 is CASSSGLAGYNEQFF. In nucleotides, the CDR3 is TGTGCCAGCAGCTCGGGACTAGCGGGGTACAATGAGCAGTTCTTC.

The chain combines TRBV18 with TRBJ2-1; D gene uncertain. The germline CDR1 and CDR2 sequences are KGHSH and LQKENI. The CDR3 is 13 residues long. Trimming pared 5 bases from V and 8 bases from J, leaving 13 bases between. The CDR3 region has the DNA TGTGCCAGCTCAACTACCTCCGGCGATGAGCAGTTCTTC. Translating gives CASSTTSGDEQFF.

V is TRBV28 and J is TRBJ2-7; TRBD2 matches 7 bases. Germline values: CDR1 MDHEN, CDR2 SYDVKM. The CDR3 is made up of 14 amino acids. With V trimmed by 3 bases and J by 5 bases, 7 bases remained unmatched. CDR3 residues: CASSFFAGVDEQYF. CDR3 in DNA: TGTGCCAGCAGTTTCTTCGCGGGAGTGGACGAGCAGTACTTC.

V is TRBV27 and J is TRBJ1-1; no firm D call. CDR1 is MNHEY and CDR2 is SMNVEV in the germline V gene (reference sequence). This CDR3 spans 12 amino acids. Trimming cost V 6 bases and J 4 bases, with 9 bases left between them. The CDR3 bases are TGTGCCAGCAGCTCACATGGCACTGAAGCTTTCTTT. Amino acids: CASSSHGTEAFF.

This clone was found once. The J gene is TRBJ2-5, the V gene TRBV3-1 (or the pseudogene TRBV3-2), with 10 bases identical to TRBD2. Trimming took 0 bases from V and 3 from J; bases not matched to a gene: 4. The germline gives CDR1 LGHDT, CDR2 YNNKEL (reference sequence). The CDR3 contains 16 residues. The CDR3 reads CASSQDYTSGKETQYF. CDR3 nucleotide sequence: TGTGCCAGCAGCCAAGATTATACTAGCGGGAAAGAGACCCAGTACTTC.

The chain couples TRBV12-5 to TRBJ1-1; 7 nucleotides agree with TRBD1. The CDR3 has 13 amino acids. The germline CDR1 and CDR2 sequences are LGHNT and FRNRAP. The V gene end was trimmed by 2 bases and the J gene end by 6 bases; junction bases not matched to a gene: 3. As DNA, the CDR3 is TGTGCTAGTGGTTTGATACAGGGGTCTGAAGCTTTCTTT. Amino acids: CASGLIQGSEAFF.

The chain couples TRBV4-2 to TRBJ2-2; TRBD2 aligns across 11 bases. Trimming cost V 3 bases and J 3 bases; bases outside gene matches: 6. The germline CDR1 and CDR2 sequences are LGHNA and YNFKEQ. The CDR3 runs to 17 residues. The DNA for the CDR3 is TGTGCCAGCAGCCAGGAGGGTAGCGGGGGGGACACCGGGGAGCTGTTTTTT. It yields the protein CASSQEGSGGDTGELFF.

The chain combines TRBV5-4 with TRBJ2-5, with 9 nucleotides matching TRBD1. This CDR3 contains 14 residues. Germline values: CDR1 SGHNT, CDR2 YYREEE (reference sequence). J lost 1 base, V lost 2 bases, and 0 bases had no gene match. DNA for the CDR3: TGTGCCAGCAGCTTACAGGGGGCCCAAGAGACCCAGTACTTC. Translating gives CASSLQGAQETQYF.

This clone was found a few times. The same CDR3 is also encoded by other DNA sequences in this sample. This chain joins TRBV19 and TRBJ1-5; 7 bases fit TRBD1. Trimming removed 4 bases from V and 4 bases from J; junction bases left unmatched: 4. Germline V gene data show CDR1 as LNHDA and CDR2 as SQIVND (reference sequence). CDR3 length: 14 amino acids. The CDR3 protein is CASSTTGNNQPQHF. For the CDR3, the DNA is TGTGCCAGTAGTACGACAGGGAATAATCAGCCCCAGCATTTT.

The chain couples TRBV27 to TRBJ1-2, with TRBD1 matching 10 bases. Germline CDR1 and CDR2: MNHEY and SMNVEV (reference sequence). This CDR3 region has 15 residues. With V trimmed by 6 bases and J by 2 bases, 6 bases remained unmatched. The CDR3 protein is CASSPGQGRNYGYTF. The CDR3 nucleotides are TGTGCCAGCAGCCCGGGACAGGGGAGGAACTATGGCTACACCTTC.